One sample yielded the 13 T cell receptor beta chains listed below, sequenced in a study of CD8 T cells in ankylosing spondylitis. These receptors lack a known antigen. Whole-study findings and limits: A motif of 7 to 9 highly homologous TCR beta variants was seen as apparently characteristic of ankylosing spondylitis blood.

TCRdb reprocessed the 5' RACE reads via MiXCR and lists one record per CDR3 protein. The sample has approximately 440,000 distinct CDR3 sequences, under 20% seen once. The sequenced sample consisted of blood, either unsorted or a sorted T cell fraction (not recorded which). Receptor source: a male donor with ankylosing spondylitis.

This clonotype was seen more than once but under ten times. The CDR3 reads CASSYSTGRNQPQHF. The CDR3 DNA reads TGTGCCAGCAGTTACTCGACAGGGAGAAATCAGCCCCAGCATTTT. The chain employs TRBV6-2 or TRBV6-3 and TRBJ1-5, with 7 nucleotides matching TRBD1. Trimming took 0 bases from V and 4 from J; bases not matched to a gene: 3. This CDR3 spans 15 amino acids. Germline CDR1 MNHEY, CDR2 SVGEGT.

Details on this clonotype: A much larger clone is a single base away; this may be a read error. The V call is TRBV11-2, the J call TRBJ2-3, with D perhaps assigned TRBD1 or TRBD2 (6 bases each). CDR1 SGHAT and CDR2 FQNNGV come from the germline V gene. The CDR3 runs to 17 residues. This CDR3 is CASSLDRGGLGPETQYF. The DNA for the CDR3 is TGTGCCAGCAGCTTAGACAGGGGAGGTTTGGGCCCAGAAACGCAGTATTTT.

The CDR3 region has the DNA TGTGCCAGCAGCGTTGGGGCCCCAACCTCTTCAGATACGCAGTATTTT. Protein: CASSVGAPTSSDTQYF. V gene TRBV9 combines with J gene TRBJ2-3, with D possibly TRBD1 on 5 matching bases. CDR1 is SGDLS, CDR2 YYNGEE, per germline. V lost 2 bases and J 4 bases, leaving 17 bases between the germline ends. The CDR3 has 16 residues.

This clonotype showed up just a few times. The chain combines TRBV20-1 with TRBJ2-4; TRBD1 agrees at 7 bases. The trim removed 0 bases at V and 0 bases at J, leaving 8 bases unmatched. The CDR3 is 17 amino acids. The germline gives CDR1 DFQATT, CDR2 SNEGSKA (reference sequence). The CDR3 protein is CSARDPARGLAKNIQYF. The CDR3 DNA is TGCAGTGCTAGAGACCCGGCCAGGGGGTTAGCCAAAAACATTCAGTACTTC.

This chain uses TRBV20-1 with TRBJ2-1, with D perhaps TRBD2 (5 bases). Germline V lookup: CDR1 DFQATT, CDR2 SNEGSKA (reference sequence). The CDR3 is made up of 16 amino acids. V shed 1 base and J shed 5 bases, with 18 bases lying between them. The CDR3 region is CSARVPRAIAHNEQFF. The CDR3 DNA reads as TGCAGTGCTAGAGTTCCCCGGGCGATAGCGCACAATGAGCAGTTCTTC.

The chain has TRBV2 and TRBJ2-1, with 13 bases identical to TRBD2. The CDR3 extends over 15 amino acids. With V trimmed by 5 bases and J by 6 bases, 4 bases remained unmatched. Germline lookup yields CDR1 SNHLY and CDR2 FYNNEI. The CDR3 DNA sequence: TGTGCCAGCAGTCGGACTAGCGGGAGTATCAATGAGCAGTTCTTC. Its protein is CASSRTSGSINEQFF.

The chain recombines TRBV10-3 with TRBJ2-5; D is perhaps TRBD2 (6 bases). The CDR3 extends over 15 amino acids. Germline CDR1 ENHRY, CDR2 SYGVKD. V lost 6 bases and J lost 2, with 16 bases in between. The CDR3 is CAISRGLAGQETQYF. CDR3 nucleotide sequence: TGTGCCATCAGCCGGGGCCTGGCGGGACAAGAGACCCAGTACTTC.

The chain recombines TRBV30 with TRBJ2-1; 9 nucleotides align to TRBD2. The CDR3 has 15 amino acids. Germline loops: CDR1 GTSNPN, CDR2 SVGIG (reference sequence). The V segment lost 0 bases and the J segment 6 bases; nucleotides outside the gene matches: 6. In nucleotides, the CDR3 is TGTGCCTGGAGTGTTAGAGCGGGGGGATTCAATGAGCAGTTCTTC. This gives the protein CAWSVRAGGFNEQFF.

The genes are TRBV28 and TRBJ2-7, with D possibly being TRBD2 (6 bases). V was trimmed by 7 bases and J by 1 base, leaving 14 bases between them. Per the germline V gene, CDR1 is MDHEN and CDR2 is SYDVKM. The CDR3 has 14 amino acids. For the CDR3, the DNA is TGTGCCAGCAAACGGGGGACCATATCCTACGAGCAGTACTTC. Amino acid sequence: CASKRGTISYEQYF.

J is TRBJ1-1 and V is TRBV3-1; D ambiguous. Germline CDR1 reads LGHDT; CDR2 reads YNNKEL (reference sequence). Deletions cut 4 bases from V and 3 bases from J, with 9 bases between. This CDR3 is 13 amino acids long. CDR3 amino acids: CASSPRQDTEAFF. The DNA for the CDR3 is TGTGCCAGCAGCCCTAGGCAGGACACTGAAGCTTTCTTT.

This clonotype was detected only a few times. V is TRBV7-2 and J is TRBJ2-5; the D gene is possibly TRBD1 (6 bases). The germline V gene has CDR1 SGHTA and CDR2 FQGNSA. Trimming shortened V by 5 bases and J by 5 bases, and 12 bases separated the two germline ends. This CDR3 region has 13 residues. The CDR3 coding sequence is TGTGCCAGCAGCGCCTTGAGGGGGGAGACCCAGTACTTC. It codes for CASSALRGETQYF.

This chain uses TRBV6-1 with TRBJ2-1, with D possibly TRBD1 on 6 matching bases. Per germline, CDR1 MNHNS and CDR2 SASEGT. The CDR3 contains 16 residues. V gave up 4 bases and J gave up 0 bases, with 13 bases separating them. CDR3 bases: TGTGCCAGCAGTGGATATGACAGGAGCTCCTACAATGAGCAGTTCTTC. This encodes CASSGYDRSSYNEQFF.

This clonotype was seen a single time. The chain joins TRBV5-1 to TRBJ1-1; D is uncertain. Germline values: CDR1 SGHRS, CDR2 YFSETQ. Trimming took off 2 bases at V and 0 bases at J, with 11 bases between the two ends. The CDR3 has 15 amino acids. DNA for the CDR3: TGCGCCAGCAGCTTAGGAAGGCCCCTGAACACTGAAGCTTTCTTT. This encodes CASSLGRPLNTEAFF.